This T cell receptor (beta chain) was recorded in a study of regulatory T cells in long-lasting Graves disease. Noted time point: newly diagnosed GD, antithyroid drugs for less than 3 months. Construction of the TCR library relied on RNA isolated from PBMCs. In germline, CDR1 is SGHNT, CDR2 YYREEE (reference sequence). The CDR3 consists of 16 residues. The V end lost 4 bases, the J end lost 6 bases, and 19 bases lay between the germline ends. In building TCR beta libraries, iRepertoire HTBI primers were used together with Arm-PCR of CDR3 regions. TCRdb redid the calling of the multiplex PCR reads with MiXCR, one entry per CDR3 protein. The table lists about 540,000 distinct CDR3 sequences, around an eighth of them singletons. The same sample was also used in a study of T cells in Graves' hyperthyroidism and ophthalmopathy. That study adds: In the first-round RT-PCR of the TCR CDR3, the HTBI primer set was used.

This chain links TRBV5-4 with TRBJ2-2; TRBD1 might be the D (6 bases). This receptor was identified in a man in his thirties or forties with Graves disease. The sample consisted of peripheral blood mononuclear cells (PBMCs), taken at new diagnosis, from a patient treated with antithyroid drugs. CDR3 sequence: CASSPWSGERPGELFF. CDR3 DNA sequence: TGTGCCAGCAGCCCATGGTCAGGGGAGCGTCCCGGGGAGCTGTTTTTT.